This TCR beta chain was identified in a study of tissue T cells after allogeneic stem cell transplantation. Only in-frame clones appear in the TCRdb table, and some are missing; sequencing was by immunoSEQ multiplex PCR. The data hold 4,000 to 5,000 clones, with about 70% observed a single time. In its sample, this clone was seen a few times. The germline V gene encodes CDR1 MDHEN and CDR2 SYDVKM. The CDR3 runs 15 residues. The ends lost 11 bases at V and 7 bases at J; junction bases unmatched: 17. This chain joins TRBV28 and TRBJ1-5, with 7 nucleotides matching TRBD1. The sample in question was duodenal tissue, obtained at autopsy. This sequence originates from a female patient aged 18-49 years with steroid-refractory graft-versus-host disease after an allogeneic stem cell transplant. The T cells may come from the graft donor. DNA for the CDR3: TGTGCCGGTAGGGACCGAAGGGACAGAGGGCAGCCCCAGCATTTT. Translating gives CAGRDRRDRGQPQHF. The full variable domain, completed using reference TRBV28 and TRBJ1-5, is DVKVTQSSRYLVKRTGEKVFLECVQDMDHENMFWYRQDPGLGLRLIYFSYDVKMKEKGDIPEGYSVSREKKERFSLILESASTNQTSMYLCAGRDRRDRGQPQHFGDGTRLSIL.